The 23 T cell receptor beta chains below were found in one sample sequenced in a study of shared clonotypes between healthy human individuals. Clones were sequenced by immunoSEQ multiplex PCR, and TCRdb holds only the in-frame ones, with some missing. This sample has some 2.4 million clones, with more than 85% found just once. Material: naive CD4+ T cells from PBMCs. As to subset: CD45RA+ positively selected. The receptors shown here come from a man in his late teens or twenties in good health. Some clones in this sample may be carry-over from other donors' samples.

This chain uses TRBV6-5 with TRBJ2-3; D might be TRBD2 (6 bases). This CDR3 contains 14 residues. The germline V and J ends were trimmed by 5 bases and 2 bases, with 11 bases remaining between them. Per germline, CDR1 MNHEY and CDR2 SVGAGI. The CDR3 reads CASSQWTITDTQYF. CDR3 DNA: TGTGCCAGCAGTCAGTGGACTATCACAGATACGCAGTATTTT.

This clone was seen only a few times. This chain links TRBV21-1 with TRBJ1-1; no DNA check was done on the table's D call, TRBD1. TRBV21-1 is designated a pseudogene. There are 12 residues in the CDR3. CDR3 sequence: CASSPLQGEAFF. CDR3 sequence (DNA): TGTGCCAGCAGTCCGCTGCAGGGTGAAGCTTTCTTT.

For this clone: Other nucleotide sequences in the sample specify the same CDR3. This chain joins TRBV6-1 and TRBJ1-2; possible D gene TRBD1, 5 bases. Germline loops: CDR1 MNHNS, CDR2 SASEGT. The CDR3 length is 13 residues. V lost 4 bases to trimming and J lost 5 bases, with 11 bases between them. The CDR3 sequence: CASSGAGIYGYTF. CDR3 DNA sequence: TGTGCCAGCAGTGGGGCAGGGATATATGGCTACACCTTC.

The V gene is TRBV15, the J gene TRBJ2-7, with D possibly TRBD1 on 6 matching bases. V dropped 1 base and J dropped 2 bases, with 18 bases sitting between them. Germline CDR1 is LNHNV and CDR2 is YYDKDF (reference sequence). The CDR3 is 17 amino acids. In nucleotides, the CDR3 is TGTGCCACCAGCAGAGGCACAACAGGGACGAGGGCCTACGAGCAGTACTTC. This codes for CATSRGTTGTRAYEQYF.

The chain combines TRBV28 with TRBJ2-1, with 8 bases fitting TRBD2. Germline trimming cut 4 bases from V and 5 bases from J; bases unmatched to any gene: 13. This CDR3 has 17 residues. CDR1 and CDR2 (germline): MDHEN, SYDVKM. The CDR3 is CASSSGLVLLRHNEQFF. The CDR3 region has the DNA TGTGCCAGCAGTTCGGGACTAGTACTGCTTAGACACAATGAGCAGTTCTTC.

The chain recombines TRBV10-3 with TRBJ2-3; 7 bases line up with TRBD1. The CDR3 extends over 14 amino acids. The ends lost 7 bases at V and 2 bases at J; junction bases unmatched: 6. Germline V gene data show CDR1 as ENHRY and CDR2 as SYGVKD. The CDR3 spells CAITRDRATDTQYF. The CDR3 DNA is TGTGCCATCACCAGGGACAGAGCCACAGATACGCAGTATTTT.

The V and J genes are TRBV18 and TRBJ2-1; no clear D. Germline lookup yields CDR1 KGHSH and CDR2 LQKENI. The ends were cut back, 4 bases at V and 10 bases at J, with 17 bases in the middle. This CDR3 is built from 14 residues. CDR3 sequence reads: CASSRTIALWEQFF. The CDR3, as DNA: TGTGCCAGCTCACGGACGATTGCGCTCTGGGAGCAGTTCTTC.

The chain links TRBV27 to TRBJ1-5; D is perhaps TRBD1 (5 bases). Trimming took off 5 bases at V and 0 bases at J, with 23 bases between the two ends. This CDR3 spans 19 amino acids. Germline CDR1 reads MNHEY; CDR2 reads SMNVEV (reference sequence). In DNA, the CDR3 is TGTGCCAGCAGTCCACGTAGAAATTACAGGTCTAATAGCAATCAGCCCCAGCATTTT. Residues: CASSPRRNYRSNSNQPQHF.

The chain joins TRBV28 to TRBJ1-2, with TRBD1 identical over 8 bases. CDR1 and CDR2 (germline): MDHEN, SYDVKM. This CDR3 contains 14 residues. V trimming: 4 bases; J trimming: 7 bases; junction bases outside the gene matches: 8. CDR3 sequence: CASSSLSDRAGYTF. The CDR3 bases are TGTGCCAGCAGTTCCCTATCGGACAGGGCTGGCTACACCTTC.

The CDR3 here is CASSYPTGTGKQYF. CDR3 DNA: TGTGCCAGCAGTTACCCAACCGGGACAGGGAAGCAGTATTTT. The genes are TRBV6-5 and TRBJ2-3; 9 positions match TRBD1. Germline V lookup: CDR1 MNHEY, CDR2 SVGAGI. V lost 2 bases to trimming and J lost 11 bases; unmatched junction nucleotides: 8. The CDR3 extends over 14 amino acids.

In this sample, this clone turned up once. Other nucleotide sequences in the sample specify the same CDR3. This rearrangement joins TRBV18 to TRBJ1-2; 8 bases line up with TRBD1. The ends lost 3 bases at V and 8 bases at J; junction bases unmatched: 5. This CDR3 has 13 amino acids. Looked up from germline, CDR1 is KGHSH and CDR2 is LQKENI. CDR3 DNA: TGTGCCAGCTCACCCCAGGGGGCTAGGGGCTACACCTTC. It translates to CASSPQGARGYTF. The full variable domain, in which reference TRBV18 and TRBJ1-2 provide the parts outside the CDR3, is NAGVMQNPRHLVRRRGQEARLRCSPMKGHSHVYWYRQLPEEGLKFMVYLQKENIIDESGMPKERFSAEFPKEGPSILRIQQVVRGDSAAYFCASSPQGARGYTFGSGTRLTVV.

The chain recombines TRBV5-6 with TRBJ2-2, with D possibly matching TRBD2 (5 bases). This CDR3 has 14 residues. Trimming took 4 bases from V and 5 from J, leaving 12 bases between them. Germline-derived CDR1 and CDR2 are SGHDT and YYEEEE. The CDR3 sequence is CASSRDAKTGELFF. The CDR3 DNA sequence: TGTGCCAGCAGCCGGGATGCCAAAACCGGGGAGCTGTTTTTT.

This sequence joins TRBV5-1 and TRBJ2-3; 7 bases agree with TRBD1. The V segment lost 4 bases and the J segment 0 bases; nucleotides outside the gene matches: 8. CDR3 size: 16 residues. CDR1 is SGHRS and CDR2 is YFSETQ in the germline V gene. The CDR3 sequence is CASSRGDSTSTDTQYF. The CDR3 nucleotides are TGCGCCAGCAGCCGTGGGGACAGCACTAGCACAGATACGCAGTATTTT.

The chain combines TRBV5-8 with TRBJ1-4, with D perhaps matching TRBD1 (5 bases). Germline V CDR1 and CDR2: SGHTS, YDEGEE. The V gene lost 1 base and the J gene lost 2 bases, with 9 bases spanning the gap. The CDR3 is 15 amino acids. The CDR3 here is CASSLQGETNEKLFF. For the CDR3, the DNA is TGTGCCAGCAGCTTGCAGGGTGAGACTAATGAAAAACTGTTTTTT.

J is TRBJ2-3 and V is TRBV28, with no clear D. The CDR3 contains 11 residues. The germline CDR1 and CDR2 sequences are MDHEN and SYDVKM. V shed 6 bases and J shed 5 bases, with 6 bases lying between them. The CDR3 spells CASSIEDTQYF. DNA for the CDR3: TGTGCCAGCAGCATAGAAGATACGCAGTATTTT.

For the CDR3, the DNA is TGTGCCAGTAACGTACCGGGACAGCACTCTGGGGCCAACGTCCTGACTTTC. Translation gives CASNVPGQHSGANVLTF. This chain links TRBV19 with TRBJ2-6; 7 bases map to TRBD1. V was clipped by 7 bases and J by 0 bases; unmatched bases: 9. The CDR3 length is 17 residues. Germline assignment: CDR1 LNHDA and CDR2 SQIVND (reference sequence). Filled out from reference TRBV19 and TRBJ2-6, the complete variable domain reads DGGITQSPKYLFRKEGQNVTLSCEQNLNHDAMYWYRQDPGQGLRLIYYSQIVNDFQKGDIAEGYSVSREKKESFPLTVTSAQKNPTAFYLCASNVPGQHSGANVLTFGAGSRLTVL.

The chain employs TRBV6-5 and TRBJ1-2, with 11 positions matching TRBD1. CDR3 size: 15 residues. V lost 3 bases to trimming and J lost 8 bases; unmatched junction nucleotides: 8. Germline CDR1 and CDR2: MNHEY and SVGAGI. CDR3 amino acids: CASSYTGQGGGGYTF. The DNA for the CDR3 is TGTGCCAGCAGTTATACGGGACAGGGGGGAGGAGGCTACACCTTC.

The genes are TRBV7-9 and TRBJ1-1; D is ambiguous. The germline gives CDR1 SEHNR, CDR2 FQNEAQ (reference sequence). Trimming took 10 bases from V and 3 from J, leaving 15 bases between them. The CDR3 runs 13 residues. This CDR3 is CAIAVYRDTEAFF. The CDR3 DNA reads TGTGCCATCGCTGTGTATCGGGACACTGAAGCTTTCTTT.

The V call is TRBV28, the J call TRBJ2-4; D may match TRBD1 or TRBD2 (6 bases each). The germline V and J ends were trimmed by 3 bases and 9 bases, with 21 bases remaining between them. This CDR3 region has 16 residues. Germline V gives CDR1 MDHEN, CDR2 SYDVKM. CDR3 bases: TGTGCCAGCAGTTTCCCCTTCGGGCGCGAGGGGGGCATTCAGTACTTC. Its translation: CASSFPFGREGGIQYF.

The chain employs TRBV28 and TRBJ1-3, with D uncertain. Between the trimmed V and J ends, which lost 7 bases and 5 bases, there was a span of 3 bases. The CDR3 sequence is 10 residues long. Germline-derived CDR1 and CDR2 are MDHEN and SYDVKM. The DNA of the CDR3 is TGTGCCAGCAAAAGAAACACCATATATTTT. Protein: CASKRNTIYF.

The chain combines TRBV5-1 with TRBJ1-2; D is ambiguous. The V gene's germline CDR1 is SGHRS and CDR2 YFSETQ. This CDR3 spans 15 amino acids. V shed 1 base and J shed 4 bases, with 14 bases lying between them. CDR3 DNA: TGCGCCAGCAGCTTGAACGGGTTTGCTACCTATGGCTACACCTTC. Encoded protein: CASSLNGFATYGYTF.

The chain employs TRBV4-1 and TRBJ2-3; TRBD2 matches at 9 bases. Germline V gives CDR1 MGHRA, CDR2 YSYEKL. This CDR3 region has 18 residues. Trimming at V came to 0 bases and at J to 2 bases, leaving 9 bases not matched to a gene. DNA for the CDR3: TGCGCCAGCAGCCAAGATCTCACAGCTAGCGGGGTCACAGATACGCAGTATTTT. Translated, it gives CASSQDLTASGVTDTQYF.

The CDR3 DNA reads as TGTGCCAGCAGCCAAGTGGCTTCGCGGGCCAGCACCGGGGAGCTGTTTTTT. Translated: CASSQVASRASTGELFF. The chain has TRBV4-2 and TRBJ2-2; tentatively, D is TRBD2 (5 bases). Per the germline V gene, CDR1 is LGHNA and CDR2 is YNFKEQ. Trimming shortened V by 1 base and J by 4 bases, and 16 bases separated the two germline ends. This CDR3 spans 17 amino acids.